Listed below are T cell receptor beta chains from one sample, sequenced in a study of cytotoxic CD8 clonotypes in ibrutinib-treated CLL. Some clones are missing from TCRdb's copy, which holds only in-frame ones; the method was immunoSEQ multiplex PCR. Of more than 12,000 clones in the sample, under 70% were seen once. The sequencing used PBMCs, collected before ibrutinib treatment. The source of these receptors is a human donor with chronic lymphocytic leukemia. The CDR3 runs from the conserved cysteine through the conserved F or W. A D gene is named only where the DNA matches it firmly. Part of the rows lack a size; the others show once, few, many or a class for expanded clones.

J | size | D | V | CDR3 | DNA
TRBJ2-7 | . | . | TRBV11-2 | CASSLDRRGQYF | TGTGCCAGCAGCTTAGATCGGAGAGGGCAGTACTTC
TRBJ1-6 | . | . | TRBV7-2 | CASSLTQWSYNSPLHF | TGTGCCAGCAGCTTAACCCAGTGGTCCTATAATTCACCCCTCCACTTT
TRBJ1-2 | few | . | TRBV5-7 | CASSPGVAGYTF | TGTGCCAGCAGCCCGGGCGTGGCGGGCTACACCTTC
TRBJ2-2 | . | TRBD2 | TRBV4-2 | CASSSIPGLAVTGELFF | TGTGCCAGCAGCTCCATCCCGGGACTAGCGGTCACCGGGGAGCTGTTTTTT
TRBJ2-1 | . | . | TRBV25-1 | CASSAQWGLYNEQFF | TGTGCCAGCAGTGCCCAATGGGGGCTTTACAATGAGCAGTTCTTC
TRBJ1-2 | few | . | TRBV6-5 | CASSYSVNGPLGGYTF | TGTGCCAGCAGTTACTCGGTAAACGGACCCCTGGGGGGCTACACCTTC
TRBJ2-2 | . | . | TRBV7-2 | CASSFLAGELFF | TGTGCCAGCAGCTTTTTGGCCGGGGAGCTGTTTTTT
TRBJ1-4 | . | TRBD1 | TRBV4-3 | CASSQSWDRGREKLFF | TGCGCCAGCAGCCAATCATGGGACAGGGGGCGTGAAAAACTGTTTTTT
TRBJ1-1 | few | . | TRBV5-1 | CASKEPAGTEAFF | TGCGCCAGCAAGGAGCCTGCGGGCACTGAAGCTTTCTTT
TRBJ2-5 | . | . | TRBV7-6 | CASSLEGREETQYF | TGTGCCAGCAGCTTAGAGGGCAGGGAAGAGACCCAGTACTTC
TRBJ2-2 | . | TRBD1 | TRBV14 | CASSRWPGQGTGELFF | TGTGCCAGCAGCCGCTGGCCGGGACAGGGCACCGGGGAGCTGTTTTTT
TRBJ2-2 | . | . | TRBV7-9 | CASSLGADLNTGELFF | TGTGCCAGCAGCTTAGGCGCGGATCTTAACACCGGGGAGCTGTTTTTT
TRBJ2-7 | few | . | TRBV4-2 | CASSQDLTAGEQYF | TGTGCCAGCAGCCAAGATCTAACGGCGGGCGAGCAGTACTTC
TRBJ2-3 | . | . | TRBV27 | CASSLPGTDTQYF | TGTGCCAGCAGTTTACCAGGCACAGATACGCAGTATTTT
TRBJ2-7 | . | . | TRBV6-1 | CASSEAPGPGRQYF | TGTGCCAGCAGTGAAGCCCCCGGGCCAGGAAGGCAGTACTTC
TRBJ2-7 | . | . | TRBV5-4 | CASRQGTSYEQYF | TGTGCCAGCAGACAGGGAACCTCCTACGAGCAGTACTTC
TRBJ2-7 | . | . | TRBV12-2 | CASRLGWGWDEQYF | TGTGCAAGTCGCTTAGGTTGGGGTTGGGACGAGCAGTACTTC
TRBJ2-2 | . | TRBD1 | TRBV29-1 | CSATPGQPNTGELFF | TGCAGCGCTACCCCGGGACAGCCGAACACCGGGGAGCTGTTTTTT
TRBJ1-1 | few | . | TRBV5-6 | CASSTTGFLDMNTEAFF | TGTGCCAGCAGCACCACAGGGTTTCTGGACATGAACACTGAAGCTTTCTTT
TRBJ1-4 | . | . | TRBV6-5 | CASSYSWDGYNEKLFF | TGTGCCAGCAGTTACTCGTGGGACGGCTATAATGAAAAACTGTTTTTT
TRBJ2-1 | . | . | TRBV29-1 | CSVRGAWDEQFF | TGCAGCGTTCGGGGGGCTTGGGATGAGCAGTTCTTC
TRBJ1-1 | . | . | TRBV28 | CASSLRWGIGNTEAFF | TGTGCCAGCAGCCTACGTTGGGGCATAGGGAACACTGAAGCTTTCTTT
TRBJ2-5 | . | . | TRBV7-3 | CASSLTGILGETQYF | TGTGCCAGCAGCTTAACGGGTATCCTGGGGGAGACCCAGTACTTC
TRBJ1-6 | . | . | TRBV6-4 | CASSVQGEGNSPLHF | TGTGCCAGCAGTGTTCAGGGAGAGGGGAATTCACCCCTCCACTTT
TRBJ2-1 | few | TRBD1 | TRBV28 | CASSWGQGEQFF | TGTGCCAGCAGTTGGGGACAGGGGGAGCAGTTCTTC
TRBJ2-3 | . | TRBD2 | TRBV5-4 | CASSRGLAGGPSTDTQYF | TGTGCCAGCAGCCGCGGACTAGCGGGGGGTCCTAGCACAGATACGCAGTATTTT
TRBJ1-2 | . | TRBD1 | TRBV27 | CASRDSWDGYTF | TGTGCCAGCCGGGACAGTTGGGATGGCTACACCTTC
TRBJ1-2 | few | . | TRBV4-2 | CASSQDQLGAPNYGYTF | TGTGCCAGCAGCCAAGATCAGTTGGGGGCTCCTAACTATGGCTACACCTTC
TRBJ2-3 | . | TRBD2 | TRBV13 | CASSGRLAGGTDTQYF | TGTGCCAGCAGCGGCCGACTAGCGGGAGGAACAGATACGCAGTATTTT
TRBJ2-3 | . | . | TRBV7-3 | CASSQQGEDTQYF | TGTGCCAGCAGCCAACAGGGTGAAGATACGCAGTATTTT
TRBJ2-7 | . | TRBD2 | TRBV7-2 | CASSAGLAGREYF | TGTGCCAGCAGCGCCGGACTAGCGGGAAGGGAGTACTTC
TRBJ1-5 | . | . | TRBV21-1 | CASSKVVGLPGLNQPQHF | TGTGCCAGCAGCAAGGTCGTGGGCCTCCCGGGGCTTAATCAGCCCCAGCATTTT
TRBJ2-1 | . | TRBD2 | TRBV30 | CAWSVCGSRDEQFF | TGTGCCTGGAGTGTGTGCGGGAGTAGGGATGAGCAGTTCTTC
TRBJ2-5 | few | . | TRBV7-8 | CASSLRRVRTQETQYF | TGTGCCAGCAGCTTACGCCGAGTCCGGACACAAGAGACCCAGTACTTC
TRBJ1-5 | . | TRBD1 | TRBV7-8 | CASSLAPTGGSNQPQHF | TGTGCCAGCAGCTTAGCGCCGACAGGGGGAAGCAATCAGCCCCAGCATTTT
TRBJ2-4 | . | . | TRBV5-4 | CASSFDGNIQYF | TGTGCCAGCAGCTTTGACGGAAACATTCAGTACTTC
TRBJ2-5 | . | . | TRBV2 | CASSTTRGPPRGETQYF | TGTGCCAGCAGTACGACCCGGGGCCCCCCCCGTGGGGAGACCCAGTACTTC
TRBJ1-1 | . | . | TRBV19 | CASSRGTNTEAFF | TGTGCCAGTAGTAGGGGTACGAACACTGAAGCTTTCTTT
TRBJ2-2 | . | TRBD1 | TRBV7-2 | CASSLGTGTRELFF | TGTGCCAGCAGCCTCGGGACAGGGACCCGGGAGCTGTTTTTT
TRBJ1-2 | . | . | TRBV7-2 | CASSRRGEGGYTF | TGTGCCAGCAGCCGGAGGGGCGAAGGTGGCTACACCTTC
TRBJ1-2 | . | TRBD1 | TRBV29-1 | CSVEADRGPYGYTF | TGCAGCGTTGAGGCGGACAGGGGACCCTATGGCTACACCTTC
TRBJ2-1 | . | . | TRBV6-6 | CASTPGPGEQFF | TGTGCCAGCACCCCAGGTCCGGGGGAGCAGTTCTTC
TRBJ1-4 | . | . | TRBV7-9 | CASSPTRTATNEKLFF | TGTGCCAGCAGCCCCACAAGGACCGCAACTAATGAAAAACTGTTTTTT
TRBJ1-1 | . | TRBD1 | TRBV9 | CASSVHAQTGTGTEAFF | TGTGCCAGCAGCGTCCATGCCCAGACCGGGACAGGCACTGAAGCTTTCTTT
TRBJ2-7 | . | TRBD2 | TRBV27 | CASSPHPSGRGYEQYF | TGTGCCAGCAGTCCCCACCCTAGCGGGAGGGGATACGAGCAGTACTTC
TRBJ2-1 | . | . | TRBV18 | CASSPIGGGPSYNEQFF | TGTGCCAGCTCACCGATAGGGGGAGGCCCCTCCTACAATGAGCAGTTCTTC
TRBJ2-5 | . | . | TRBV5-6 | CASSSPRGQETQYF | TGTGCCAGCAGCTCCCCTCGGGGGCAAGAGACCCAGTACTTC
TRBJ2-7 | few | TRBD2 | TRBV10-2 | CASSDASGRGEQYF | TGCGCCAGCAGTGACGCTAGCGGGAGGGGTGAGCAGTACTTC
TRBJ2-3 | . | TRBD2 | TRBV5-6 | CASSPGGGDTQYF | TGTGCCAGCAGCCCCGGCGGGGGGGATACGCAGTATTTT
TRBJ1-6 | . | . | TRBV11-3 | CASSLTQWSYNSPLHF | TGTGCCAGCAGCTTAACCCAGTGGTCCTATAATTCACCCCTCCACTTT
TRBJ2-3 | few | TRBD2 | TRBV7-9 | CASSSRPGLVGDTQYF | TGTGCCAGCAGCTCCCGACCGGGACTAGTGGGTGATACGCAGTATTTT